The present TCR beta chain was sequenced within a study of blood T cell repertoires in COVID-19. Study as a whole: From the United States, Italy and Spain came samples of acute and convalescent COVID-19.

Participants had their cohort set by participant-reported clinical history. Two negative PCRs, clearance, or symptom resolution characterized the recovered Cohort 3 donors. Original handling: Reference gene primer amplification yielded estimated nucleated cell counts. Assay: immunoSEQ multiplex PCR; the TCRdb copy retains only in-frame clones and omits some. V, J and clone size were drawn from that table, and D and trimming were deduced from the DNA. Altogether more than 200,000 clones are present, approximately 90% being singletons, with the ten largest covering around 4%. The CDR3 contains 18 residues. The germline V gene encodes CDR1 LNHDA and CDR2 SQIVND (reference sequence). V lost 3 bases to trimming and J lost 4 bases; unmatched junction nucleotides: 12.

The TCR sequence derives from a woman aged 30 to 39 who had recovered from COVID-19. Input material: PBMCs or T cells enriched from blood (not recorded which). The J gene is TRBJ2-2, the V gene TRBV19, with TRBD2 identical over 9 bases. In DNA, the CDR3 is TGTGCCAGTAGTATGGGCGGGAGGGCTTTTGTTGGCACCGGGGAGCTGTTTTTT. Translation gives CASSMGGRAFVGTGELFF.